The entry below describes one T cell receptor beta chain. Antigen specificity is unknown. V was shortened by 5 bases and J by 6 bases, with 10 bases between the two germline ends. The CDR3 loop spans 12 amino acids. The germline CDR1 and CDR2 sequences are MNHNY and SVGAGI (reference sequence). Specified treatment: oral pan-JAK inhibitor, 5-10 mg twice daily. Alopecia areata patients provided lesional scalp punch biopsies and peripheral blood, both collected for the study. cDNA reverse transcribed from extracted RNA served as the sequencing template. Only in-frame clones appear in the TCRdb table, and some are missing; sequencing was by immunoSEQ multiplex PCR. The sample records 190,000 or so clones, about 60% being singletons. These data are taken from a study of CD8+ T cells in alopecia areata. Study-wide context: Treated patients swallowed 5 to 10 mg of oral tofacitinib twice daily.

Regarding the study as a whole: Clonality exceeded that of normal scalp in lesional scalp, most notably in alopecia totalis/universalis. Within the top 100, expanded CD8+ clones significantly decreased with tofacitinib, as did scalp clonality.

This receptor was obtained from a human donor with alopecia areata. The chain has TRBV6-6 and TRBJ1-2, with a weak D call TRBD1 (5 bases). The specimen comprised CD8+ T cells sorted from blood, sampled at week 24, from a patient treated with tofacitinib. Here the CDR3 reads CASSPQGDGYTF. Written as DNA, the CDR3 is TGTGCCAGCAGTCCTCAAGGGGATGGCTACACCTTC.